One TCR beta chain is described in this entry. The antigen remains unidentified. MiXCR, applied by TCRdb to the reads, yields one record per CDR3 protein. The repertoire consists of some 700,000 distinct CDR3 sequences, with around 31% occurring once and the leading ten covering 15% to 20%. The data derive from a study of T cell repertoires in cytomegalovirus infection. Looking at the study overall: The authors relied on CMV epitopes, both recently identified HLA-C-restricted and well-studied HLA-B-restricted. Evidence of both CMV infection and a matching HLA type came from public TCR beta signatures.

Findings of the study overall: HLA-C-restricted CMV-specific TCR beta clonotypes were dominant in the ex vivo response. CMV carriers with the relevant HLA were identified by cumulative public TCR beta family frequency.

The CDR3 sequence is 13 residues long. The junction had 8 bases not matched to a gene; V was cut back by 6 bases and J by 5 bases. Germline V gene data show CDR1 as SQVTM and CDR2 as ANQGSEA. The chain is built from TRBV29-1 and TRBJ1-1; 8 positions match TRBD1. Material: cultured PBMCs, obtained from culture after CMV antigen stimulation. This TCR came from a human donor in good health (CMV status not recorded). Some clones in this sample may be carry-over from other donors' samples. CDR3 in amino acids: CSVATGGRTEAFF. The CDR3 nucleotides read TGCAGCGTCGCCACAGGGGGAAGAACTGAAGCTTTCTTT.